Sequencing of this T cell receptor (beta chain) was carried out in a study of cytomegalovirus exposure and HLA in healthy donors. The CDR3 contains 16 residues. Germline V gene sequence: CDR1 ENHRY, CDR2 SYGVKD. Trimming removed 7 bases from V and 2 bases from J; junction bases left unmatched: 13. Vbeta (60) and Jbeta (13) primers were used in the PCR. Assay: immunoSEQ multiplex PCR; the TCRdb copy retains only in-frame clones and omits some. The sample has about 80,000 clones; 65% to 85% are singletons. Regarding this clone: What it recognizes is unknown.

The study, taken as a whole, reports: The study labeled 150 or so TCR beta chains cytomegalovirus-associated. There were several of the most significant clusters that appeared linked to common viral pathogens in a later analysis.

The sequenced sample was PBMCs. This receptor was identified in a man in his fifties or sixties in good health and CMV-seronegative. The rearrangement uses TRBV10-3 and TRBJ2-5, with 7 bases lining up with TRBD2. The DNA of the CDR3 is TGTGCCATCAAGGCAGGTGGGGGGGGACCACAAGAGACCCAGTACTTC. This codes for CAIKAGGGGPQETQYF.